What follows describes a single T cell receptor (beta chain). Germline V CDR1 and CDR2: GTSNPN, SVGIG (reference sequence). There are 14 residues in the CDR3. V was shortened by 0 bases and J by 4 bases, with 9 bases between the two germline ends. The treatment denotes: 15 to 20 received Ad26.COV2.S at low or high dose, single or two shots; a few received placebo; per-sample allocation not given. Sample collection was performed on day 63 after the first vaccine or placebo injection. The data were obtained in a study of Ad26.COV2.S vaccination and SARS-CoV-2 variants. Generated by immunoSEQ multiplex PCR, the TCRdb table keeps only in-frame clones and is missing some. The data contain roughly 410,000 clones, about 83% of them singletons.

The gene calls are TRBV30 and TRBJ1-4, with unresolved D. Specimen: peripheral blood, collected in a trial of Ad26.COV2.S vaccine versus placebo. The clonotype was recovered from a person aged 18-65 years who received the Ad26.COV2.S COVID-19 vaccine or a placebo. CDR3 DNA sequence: TGTGCCTGGAGTGTATTCGAGGTTAATGAAAAACTGTTTTTT. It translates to CAWSVFEVNEKLFF.